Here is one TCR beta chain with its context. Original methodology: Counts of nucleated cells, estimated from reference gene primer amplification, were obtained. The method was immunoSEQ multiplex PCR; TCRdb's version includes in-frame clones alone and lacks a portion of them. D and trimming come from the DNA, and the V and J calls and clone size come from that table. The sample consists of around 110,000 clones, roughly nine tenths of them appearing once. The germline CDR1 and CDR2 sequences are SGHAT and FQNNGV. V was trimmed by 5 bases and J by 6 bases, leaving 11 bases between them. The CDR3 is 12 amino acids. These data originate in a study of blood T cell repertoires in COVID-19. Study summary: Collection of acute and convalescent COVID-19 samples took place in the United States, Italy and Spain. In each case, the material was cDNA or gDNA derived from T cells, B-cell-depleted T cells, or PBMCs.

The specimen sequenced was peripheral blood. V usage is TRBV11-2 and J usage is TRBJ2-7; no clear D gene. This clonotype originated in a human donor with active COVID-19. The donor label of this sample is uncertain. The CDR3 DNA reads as TGTGCCAGCAGCCTAACCTCGGTCGAGCAGTACTTC. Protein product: CASSLTSVEQYF.